Described below is a single T cell receptor (beta chain) sequence and its context. A read error is possible here, since a much larger clone lies one base away. This specimen belongs to a study of blood T cell repertoires in COVID-19. Study details: COVID-19 samples from acute and convalescent phases originated in the United States, Italy and Spain.

Clinical history as reported by participants underpinned cohort assignment. Two consecutive negative NP/OP PCR tests, clearance, or resolved symptoms defined Cohort 3 recovery. Assay: immunoSEQ multiplex PCR; the TCRdb copy retains only in-frame clones and omits some. This table holds around 300,000 clones, 88% found once. The clonotype was recovered from a man aged 25-45 years who had recovered from COVID-19. Specimen: PBMCs or T cells enriched from blood (not recorded which).

CDR3 sequence reads: CASSLYGNTEAFF. The CDR3 DNA follows: TGTGCCAGCAGTTTATACGGGAACACTGAAGCTTTCTTT. The chain links TRBV27 to TRBJ1-1; D unresolved. Trimming pared 1 base from V and 1 base from J, leaving 4 bases between. Germline V gene sequence: CDR1 MNHEY, CDR2 SMNVEV (reference sequence). The CDR3 totals 13 residues.